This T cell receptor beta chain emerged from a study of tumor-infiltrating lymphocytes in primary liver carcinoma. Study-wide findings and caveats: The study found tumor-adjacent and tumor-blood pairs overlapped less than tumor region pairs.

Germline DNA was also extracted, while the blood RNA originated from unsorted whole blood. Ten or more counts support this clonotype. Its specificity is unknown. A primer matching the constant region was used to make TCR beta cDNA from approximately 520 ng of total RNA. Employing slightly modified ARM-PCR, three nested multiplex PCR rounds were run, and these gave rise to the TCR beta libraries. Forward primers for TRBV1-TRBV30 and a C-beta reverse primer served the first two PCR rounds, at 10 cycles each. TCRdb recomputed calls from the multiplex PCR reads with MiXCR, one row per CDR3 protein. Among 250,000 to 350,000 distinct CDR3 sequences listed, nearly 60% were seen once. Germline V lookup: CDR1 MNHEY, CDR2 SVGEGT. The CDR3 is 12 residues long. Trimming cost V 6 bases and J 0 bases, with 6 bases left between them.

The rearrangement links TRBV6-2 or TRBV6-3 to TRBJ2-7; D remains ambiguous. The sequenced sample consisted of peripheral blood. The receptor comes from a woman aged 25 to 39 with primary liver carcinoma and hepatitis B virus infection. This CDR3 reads CASSSDSYEQYF. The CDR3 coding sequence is TGTGCCAGCAGCTCGGACTCCTACGAGCAGTACTTC.